This T cell receptor (beta chain) was captured in a study of shared clonotypes between healthy human individuals. Study in general: Samples came from a couple of female and three male donors aged 18 to 49. Points from the study as a whole: Clonotype sharing among donors, it was expected, would be affected by sequencing depth.

Sequencing was performed on unsorted PBMC DNA using ten immunoSEQ deep assay plates. Using immunoSEQ multiplex PCR, the repertoire was profiled, and TCRdb retains in-frame clones only, with some absent. Of 450,000 to 650,000 clones in the sample, roughly 79% were seen once. This clone showed up just a few times. Its target is unknown. Recent vaccinations or acute infections were absent in the healthy HIV-negative adult donors. CDR3 length: 15 residues. Germline V lookup: CDR1 MNHNS, CDR2 SASEGT. The V gene is TRBV6-1, the J gene TRBJ2-5; weak D call: TRBD1 (7 bases). Judging by the DNA end, TRBJ2-7 fits better; the J call may be wrong. Sequencing was carried out using PBMCs. The origin of this receptor is a middle-aged woman in good health. Some clones in this sample may be carry-over from other donors' samples. The CDR3 sequence: CASSEEEGAHVEQYF. CDR3 nucleotide sequence: TGTGCCAGCAGTGAAGAGGAGGGGGCGCATGTCGAGCAGTACTTC.